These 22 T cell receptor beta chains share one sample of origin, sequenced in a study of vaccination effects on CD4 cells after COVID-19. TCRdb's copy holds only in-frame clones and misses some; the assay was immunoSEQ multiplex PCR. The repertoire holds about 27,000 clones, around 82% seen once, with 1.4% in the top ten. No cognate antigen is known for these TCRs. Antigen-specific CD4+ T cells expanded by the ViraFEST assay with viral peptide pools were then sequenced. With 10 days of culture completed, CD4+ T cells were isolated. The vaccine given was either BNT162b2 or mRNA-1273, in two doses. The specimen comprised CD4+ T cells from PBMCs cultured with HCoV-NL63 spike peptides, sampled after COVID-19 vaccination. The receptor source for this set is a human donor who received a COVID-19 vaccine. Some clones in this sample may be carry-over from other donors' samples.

DNA for the CDR3: TGTGCCAGCAGCGCCACGGAGGCAGGGATGACACCCCTCCACTTT. It encodes CASSATEAGMTPLHF. The chain uses TRBV9 and TRBJ1-6; weak D call: TRBD1 (5 bases). Trimming took off 3 bases at V and 11 bases at J, with 18 bases between the two ends. From germline, CDR1 is SGDLS and CDR2 YYNGEE. CDR3 length: 15 amino acids.

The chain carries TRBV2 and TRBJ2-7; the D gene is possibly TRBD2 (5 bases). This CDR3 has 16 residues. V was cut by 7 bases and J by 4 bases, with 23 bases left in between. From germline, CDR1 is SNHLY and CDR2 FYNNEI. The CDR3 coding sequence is TGTGCCAGCAATTTAAGCCGGGGAAATCTTAAATACGAGCAGTACGTC. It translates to CASNLSRGNLKYEQYV.

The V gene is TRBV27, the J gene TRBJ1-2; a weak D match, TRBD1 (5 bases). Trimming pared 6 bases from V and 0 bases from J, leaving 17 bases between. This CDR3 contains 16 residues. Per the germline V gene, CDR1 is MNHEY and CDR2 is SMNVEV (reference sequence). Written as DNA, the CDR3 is TGTGCCAGCAGCCCGACGTTGGGACGGACTAACTATGGCTACACCTTC. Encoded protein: CASSPTLGRTNYGYTF.

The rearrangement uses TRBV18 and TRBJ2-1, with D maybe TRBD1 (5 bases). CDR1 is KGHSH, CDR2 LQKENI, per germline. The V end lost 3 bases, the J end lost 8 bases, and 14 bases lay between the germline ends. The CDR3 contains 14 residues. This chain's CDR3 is CASSPRTIGYEQFF. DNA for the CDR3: TGTGCCAGCTCACCCCGGACAATAGGCTATGAGCAGTTCTTC. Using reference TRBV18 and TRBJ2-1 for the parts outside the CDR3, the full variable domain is NAGVMQNPRHLVRRRGQEARLRCSPMKGHSHVYWYRQLPEEGLKFMVYLQKENIIDESGMPKERFSAEFPKEGPSILRIQQVVRGDSAAYFCASSPRTIGYEQFFGPGTRLTVL.

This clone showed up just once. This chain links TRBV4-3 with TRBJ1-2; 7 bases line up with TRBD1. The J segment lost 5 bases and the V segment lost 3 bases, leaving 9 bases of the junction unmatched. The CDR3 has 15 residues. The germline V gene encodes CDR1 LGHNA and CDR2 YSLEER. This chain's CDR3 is CASSQASQGMYGYTF. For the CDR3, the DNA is TGCGCCAGCAGCCAGGCTTCACAGGGGATGTATGGCTACACCTTC.

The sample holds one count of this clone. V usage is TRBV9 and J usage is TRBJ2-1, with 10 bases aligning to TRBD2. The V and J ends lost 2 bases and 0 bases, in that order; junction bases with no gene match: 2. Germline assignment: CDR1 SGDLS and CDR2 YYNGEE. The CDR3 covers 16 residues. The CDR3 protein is CASSVTSGASYNEQFF. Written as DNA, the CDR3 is TGTGCCAGCAGCGTCACTAGCGGGGCCTCCTACAATGAGCAGTTCTTC.

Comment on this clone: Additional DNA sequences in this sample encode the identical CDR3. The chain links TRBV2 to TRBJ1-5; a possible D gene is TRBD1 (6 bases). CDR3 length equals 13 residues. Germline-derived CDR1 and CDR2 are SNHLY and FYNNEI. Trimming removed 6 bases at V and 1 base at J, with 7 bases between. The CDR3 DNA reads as TGTGCCAGCAGAGGACAGAGCAATCAGCCCCAGCATTTT. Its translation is CASRGQSNQPQHF.

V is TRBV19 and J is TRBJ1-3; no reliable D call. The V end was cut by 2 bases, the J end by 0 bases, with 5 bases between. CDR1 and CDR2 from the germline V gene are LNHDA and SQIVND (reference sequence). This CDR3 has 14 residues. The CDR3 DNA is TGTGCCAGTAGTATATCACACTCTGGAAACACCATATATTTT. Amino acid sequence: CASSISHSGNTIYF.

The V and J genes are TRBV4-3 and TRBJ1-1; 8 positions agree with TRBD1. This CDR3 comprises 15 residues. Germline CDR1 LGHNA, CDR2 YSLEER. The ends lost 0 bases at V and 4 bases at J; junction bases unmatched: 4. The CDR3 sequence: CASSQDAQGGTEAFF. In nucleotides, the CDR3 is TGCGCCAGCAGCCAAGATGCACAGGGGGGCACTGAAGCTTTCTTT.

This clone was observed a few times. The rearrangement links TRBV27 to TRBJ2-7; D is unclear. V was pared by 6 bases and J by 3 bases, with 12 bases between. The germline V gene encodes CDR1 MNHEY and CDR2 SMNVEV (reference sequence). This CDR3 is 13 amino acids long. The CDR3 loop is CASRPHPNYEQYV. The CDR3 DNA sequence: TGTGCCAGCAGACCGCATCCTAACTACGAGCAGTACGTC.

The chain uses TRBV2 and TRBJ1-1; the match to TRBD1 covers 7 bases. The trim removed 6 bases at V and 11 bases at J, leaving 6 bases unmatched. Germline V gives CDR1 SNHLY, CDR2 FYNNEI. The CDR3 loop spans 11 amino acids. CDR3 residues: CASRQTGWAFF. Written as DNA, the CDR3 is TGTGCCAGCAGGCAGACAGGGTGGGCTTTCTTT.

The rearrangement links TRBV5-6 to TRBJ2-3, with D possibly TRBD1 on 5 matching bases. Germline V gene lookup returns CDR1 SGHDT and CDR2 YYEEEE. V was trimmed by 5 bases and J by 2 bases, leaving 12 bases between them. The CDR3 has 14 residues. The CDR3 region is CASRWGGATDTQYF. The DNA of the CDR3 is TGTGCCAGCAGGTGGGGCGGCGCCACAGATACGCAGTATTTT.

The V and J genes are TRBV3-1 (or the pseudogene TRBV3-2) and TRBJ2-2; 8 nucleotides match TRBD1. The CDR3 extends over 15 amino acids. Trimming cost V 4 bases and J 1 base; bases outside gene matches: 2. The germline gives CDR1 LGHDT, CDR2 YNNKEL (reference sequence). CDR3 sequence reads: CASSPGQGNTGELFF. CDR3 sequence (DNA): TGTGCCAGCAGCCCCGGACAGGGGAACACCGGGGAGCTGTTTTTT.

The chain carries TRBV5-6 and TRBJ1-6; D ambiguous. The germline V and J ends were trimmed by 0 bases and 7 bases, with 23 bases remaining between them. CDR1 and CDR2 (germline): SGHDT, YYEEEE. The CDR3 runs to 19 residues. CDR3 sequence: CASSLAEVGLKGTNSPLHF. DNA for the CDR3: TGTGCCAGCAGCTTGGCCGAAGTTGGGCTAAAGGGCACGAATTCACCCCTCCACTTT.

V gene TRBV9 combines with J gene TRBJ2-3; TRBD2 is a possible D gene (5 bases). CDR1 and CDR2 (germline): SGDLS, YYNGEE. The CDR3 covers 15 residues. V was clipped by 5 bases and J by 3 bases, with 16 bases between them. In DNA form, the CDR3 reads TGTGCCAGCAGATGGGGAGAAGTAGAGACAGATACGCAGTATTTT. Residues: CASRWGEVETDTQYF.

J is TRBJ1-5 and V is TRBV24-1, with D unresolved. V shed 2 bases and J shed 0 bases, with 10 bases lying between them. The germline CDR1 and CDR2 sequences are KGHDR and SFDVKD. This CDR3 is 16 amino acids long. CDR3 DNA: TGTGCCACCAGTGATTCGAGGACGGTTAGCAATCAGCCCCAGCATTTT. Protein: CATSDSRTVSNQPQHF.

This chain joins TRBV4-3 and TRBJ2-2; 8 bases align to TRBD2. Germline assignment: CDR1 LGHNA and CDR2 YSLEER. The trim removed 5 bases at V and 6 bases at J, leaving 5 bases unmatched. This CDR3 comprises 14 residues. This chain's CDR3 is CASSFTSGAGELFF. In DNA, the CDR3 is TGCGCCAGCAGCTTTACTAGCGGCGCCGGGGAGCTGTTTTTT.

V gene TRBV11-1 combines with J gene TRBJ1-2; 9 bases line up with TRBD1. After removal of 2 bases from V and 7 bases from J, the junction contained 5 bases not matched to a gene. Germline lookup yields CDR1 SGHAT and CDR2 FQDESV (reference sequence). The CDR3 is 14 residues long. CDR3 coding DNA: TGTGCCAGCAGCTTACAACAGGGGGCGCGTGGCTACACCTTC. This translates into CASSLQQGARGYTF.

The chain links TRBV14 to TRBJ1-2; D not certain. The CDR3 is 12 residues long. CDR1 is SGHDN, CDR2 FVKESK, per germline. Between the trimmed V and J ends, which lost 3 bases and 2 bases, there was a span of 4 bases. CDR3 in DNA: TGTGCCAGCAGCCAGCAGAACTATGGCTACACCTTC. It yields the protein CASSQQNYGYTF.

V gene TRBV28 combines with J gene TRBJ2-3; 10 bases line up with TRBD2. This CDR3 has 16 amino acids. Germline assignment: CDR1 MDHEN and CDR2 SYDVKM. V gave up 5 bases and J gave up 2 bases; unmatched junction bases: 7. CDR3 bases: TGTGCCAGCAGTGACTTAGCGGGGGGCAACACAGATACGCAGTATTTT. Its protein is CASSDLAGGNTDTQYF.

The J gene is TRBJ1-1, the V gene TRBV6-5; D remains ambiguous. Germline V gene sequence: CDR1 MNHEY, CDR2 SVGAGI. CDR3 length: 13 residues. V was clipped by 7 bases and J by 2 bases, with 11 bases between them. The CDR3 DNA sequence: TGTGCCAGCACCCGAGACGGTAACACTGAAGCTTTCTTT. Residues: CASTRDGNTEAFF.

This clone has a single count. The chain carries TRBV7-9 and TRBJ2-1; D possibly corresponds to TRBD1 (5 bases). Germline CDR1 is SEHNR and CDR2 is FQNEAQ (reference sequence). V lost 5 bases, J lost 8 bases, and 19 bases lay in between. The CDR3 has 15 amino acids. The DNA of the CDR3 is TGTGCCAGCAGCCGGCTAGGGGCGGTCGGCGATGAGCAGTTCTTC. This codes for CASSRLGAVGDEQFF.